Listed here are 21 T cell receptor beta chains from one sample, sequenced in a study of CD8+ T cells in alopecia areata. Investigators isolated RNA and reverse transcribed it into cDNA to act as the sequencing template. Here immunoSEQ multiplex PCR was the method, and the copy in TCRdb shows in-frame clones only, minus some. The sample records tens of thousands of clones, less than 75% being singletons. Source material: NKG2D-high CD8+ T cells sorted from blood. All receptors derive from a human donor with alopecia areata.

V gene TRBV28 combines with J gene TRBJ2-7, with 9 bases lining up with TRBD1. V trimming: 5 bases; J trimming: 2 bases; junction bases outside the gene matches: 7. This CDR3 region has 15 residues. Per the germline V gene, CDR1 is MDHEN and CDR2 is SYDVKM. This CDR3 reads CASSIRTGDPYEQYF. CDR3 coding DNA: TGTGCCAGCAGTATTAGGACAGGGGATCCCTACGAGCAGTACTTC.

This sequence joins TRBV11-2 and TRBJ2-3; D is perhaps TRBD1 (5 bases). The length of the CDR3 is 15 residues. Germline CDR1 SGHAT, CDR2 FQNNGV. V lost 5 bases, J lost 1 base, and 13 bases lay in between. The CDR3 region has the DNA TGTGCCAGCAGCGTTAGGGGTAGGGGCACAGATACGCAGTATTTT. The encoded protein is CASSVRGRGTDTQYF.

The CDR3 sequence: CASSLLAGGEYEQYF. The CDR3 DNA is TGCGCCAGCAGTTTACTAGCGGGAGGGGAGTACGAGCAGTACTTC. The chain links TRBV4-1 to TRBJ2-7, with 13 bases aligning to TRBD2. The CDR3 extends over 15 amino acids. The V and J ends lost 6 bases and 4 bases, in that order; junction bases with no gene match: 6. Germline CDR1 MGHRA, CDR2 YSYEKL.

This clone was seen a handful of times. The chain has TRBV19 and TRBJ2-7; the D gene is possibly TRBD1 (5 bases). V lost 4 bases and J lost 7, with 11 bases in between. CDR1 and CDR2 (germline): LNHDA, SQIVND (reference sequence). The CDR3 length is 12 residues. The CDR3 loop is CASSKDSFEQYF. Here the CDR3 DNA reads TGTGCCAGTAGTAAAGACAGCTTTGAGCAGTACTTC.

The rearrangement joins TRBV28 to TRBJ1-5, with D perhaps matching TRBD1 (6 bases). The CDR3 extends over 15 amino acids. Germline CDR1 and CDR2: MDHEN and SYDVKM. Trimming cost V 5 bases and J 0 bases, with 11 bases left between them. DNA for the CDR3: TGTGCCAGCAGTCGGGACACGAGTAGCAATCAGCCCCAGCATTTT. It is translated as CASSRDTSSNQPQHF.

The V call is TRBV6-5, the J call TRBJ1-2, with TRBD1 matching 9 bases. The CDR3 contains 13 residues. V dropped 5 bases and J dropped 7; count of bases not matched to a gene: 5. CDR1 is MNHEY, CDR2 SVGAGI, per germline. The DNA for the CDR3 is TGTGCCAGCAGTCCGGGACAGGGCTCTGGCTACACCTTC. This encodes CASSPGQGSGYTF.

The chain is built from TRBV6-5 and TRBJ2-5, with D unresolved. The CDR3 extends over 14 amino acids. Germline-derived CDR1 and CDR2 are MNHEY and SVGAGI. Trimming cost V 4 bases and J 1 base, with 10 bases left between them. For the CDR3, the DNA is TGTGCCAGCAGTTCGACATCGGGCCAAGAGACCCAGTACTTC. Protein product: CASSSTSGQETQYF.

This chain connects TRBV30 to TRBJ2-5; D possibly corresponds to TRBD2 (6 bases). The CDR3 has 14 residues. Germline CDR1 reads GTSNPN; CDR2 reads SVGIG (reference sequence). Deletions cut 4 bases from V and 5 bases from J, with 17 bases between. CDR3 in DNA: TGTGCCTGGATGGGGGATCGGGAGTTGGAGACCCAGTACTTC. It yields the protein CAWMGDRELETQYF.

This clone turned up a few times. The chain combines TRBV7-9 with TRBJ1-2; possible D gene TRBD1, 5 bases. Germline CDR1 is SEHNR and CDR2 is FQNEAQ (reference sequence). The CDR3 runs 17 residues. V dropped 5 bases and J dropped 5 bases, with 24 bases sitting between them. CDR3 sequence (DNA): TGTGCCAGCAGCCCAACCCGGGGTGCAGGGACGAGTTATGGCTACACCTTC. It encodes CASSPTRGAGTSYGYTF.

The DNA of the CDR3 is TGCGCCAGCAGCCAAGGGACAGGGGCCGTCTTTGTTGGGCAGTATTTT. It is translated as CASSQGTGAVFVGQYF. V and J are TRBV4-1 and TRBJ2-3, with 9 bases that match TRBD1. This CDR3 contains 16 residues. After removal of 1 base from V and 11 bases from J, the junction contained 13 bases not matched to a gene. Per the germline V gene, CDR1 is MGHRA and CDR2 is YSYEKL.

The rearrangement links TRBV2 to TRBJ1-1, with 8 positions matching TRBD1. The CDR3 totals 13 residues. V dropped 6 bases and J dropped 1; count of bases not matched to a gene: 1. CDR1 is SNHLY, CDR2 FYNNEI, per germline. Here the CDR3 reads CASRGTGNTEAFF. DNA for the CDR3: TGTGCCAGCAGGGGGACAGGGAACACTGAAGCTTTCTTT. Together with reference TRBV2 and TRBJ1-1, the CDR3 gives the full variable domain: EPEVTQTPSHQVTQMGQEVILRCVPISNHLYFYWYRQILGQKVEFLVSFYNNEISEKSEIFDDQFSVERPDGSNFTLKIRSTKLEDSAMYFCASRGTGNTEAFFGQGTRLTVV.

This clone has more than one count but fewer than ten. This sequence joins TRBV28 and TRBJ2-5; D is possibly TRBD1 (6 bases). The V and J ends lost 7 bases and 2 bases respectively, with 11 bases between them. Germline V CDR1 and CDR2: MDHEN, SYDVKM. The CDR3 sequence is 13 residues long. CDR3 residues: CASTTGRQETQYF. The CDR3 coding sequence is TGTGCCAGCACCACAGGGCGGCAAGAGACCCAGTACTTC. The entire variable domain, with the rest obtained from reference TRBV28 and TRBJ2-5, is as follows: DVKVTQSSRYLVKRTGEKVFLECVQDMDHENMFWYRQDPGLGLRLIYFSYDVKMKEKGDIPEGYSVSREKKERFSLILESASTNQTSMYLCASTTGRQETQYFGPGTRLLVL.

The chain combines TRBV6-1 with TRBJ1-5; D unclear. The CDR3 is 15 residues long. The germline V and J ends were trimmed by 7 bases and 6 bases, with 19 bases remaining between them. Germline values: CDR1 MNHNS, CDR2 SASEGT. CDR3: CASKSTSDASQPQHF. The CDR3 region has the DNA TGTGCCAGCAAATCGACTAGCGACGCCAGTCAGCCCCAGCATTTT.

This rearrangement joins TRBV30 to TRBJ1-1; D call uncertain. V lost 1 base and J 6 bases, leaving 6 bases between the germline ends. Per the germline V gene, CDR1 is GTSNPN and CDR2 is SVGIG (reference sequence). This CDR3 has 11 residues. This CDR3 is CAWSGGSEAFF. DNA of the CDR3: TGTGCCTGGAGTGGGGGTTCTGAAGCTTTCTTT.

V is TRBV27 and J is TRBJ1-6; D not certain. Trimming removed 1 base at V and 0 bases at J, with 13 bases between. CDR1 and CDR2 (germline): MNHEY, SMNVEV (reference sequence). This CDR3 region has 18 residues. As DNA, the CDR3 is TGTGCCAGCAGTTTATATTGGTCGGAGAGCTCCTATAATTCACCCCTCCACTTT. Encoded protein: CASSLYWSESSYNSPLHF.

The rearrangement joins TRBV19 to TRBJ1-1; 8 nucleotides align to TRBD1. Germline CDR1 LNHDA, CDR2 SQIVND (reference sequence). The V gene end was trimmed by 6 bases and the J gene end by 4 bases; junction bases not matched to a gene: 7. The CDR3 is made up of 14 amino acids. The CDR3 is CASSAGTGTTEAFF. DNA of the CDR3: TGTGCCAGTAGCGCCGGGACAGGAACCACTGAAGCTTTCTTT.

This clone was found once. This chain joins TRBV25-1 and TRBJ2-7; perhaps TRBD1 as D (6 bases). V was cut by 2 bases and J by 2 bases, with 19 bases left in between. The CDR3 runs to 17 residues. Germline assignment: CDR1 MGHDK and CDR2 SYGVNS. The CDR3 here is CASSEEETGGQTYEQYF. As DNA, the CDR3 is TGTGCCAGCAGTGAAGAGGAGACAGGAGGACAGACCTACGAGCAGTACTTC.

V is TRBV28 and J is TRBJ2-2; 10 nucleotides match TRBD1. CDR1 and CDR2 from the germline V gene are MDHEN and SYDVKM. The CDR3 totals 16 residues. The junction had 7 bases not matched to a gene; V was cut back by 4 bases and J by 5 bases. The CDR3 DNA reads TGTGCCAGCAGTTCCGGGCCGGGACAGGGGACCGGGGAGCTGTTTTTT. Its protein is CASSSGPGQGTGELFF.

The CDR3 nucleotides are TGTGCCAGCAGCTCGGAGACTAGGCTTAGGTCCTACAATGAGCAGTTCTTC. Residues: CASSSETRLRSYNEQFF. The genes are TRBV7-9 and TRBJ2-1; tentatively, D is TRBD2 (6 bases). From germline, CDR1 is SEHNR and CDR2 FQNEAQ (reference sequence). V was pared by 4 bases and J by 1 base, with 17 bases between. The CDR3 runs 17 residues. Full variable domain (outside the CDR3, taken from reference TRBV7-9 and TRBJ2-1): DTGVSQNPRHKITKRGQNVTFRCDPISEHNRLYWYRQTLGQGPEFLTYFQNEAQLEKSRLLSDRFSAERPKGSFSTLEIQRTEQGDSAMYLCASSSETRLRSYNEQFFGPGTRLTVL.

The genes are TRBV7-9 and TRBJ2-5, with 7 positions matching TRBD2. The CDR3 runs 19 residues. V trimming: 1 base; J trimming: 5 bases; junction bases outside the gene matches: 19. The germline gives CDR1 SEHNR, CDR2 FQNEAQ (reference sequence). The CDR3 coding sequence is TGTGCCAGCAGCTTAGACGGGAGCGGGGTCCGATTAGGCGAGGAGACCCAGTACTTC. Encoded protein: CASSLDGSGVRLGEETQYF.

The chain couples TRBV27 to TRBJ2-7; D may be TRBD2 (6 bases). The CDR3 has 15 residues. Trimming shortened V by 2 bases and J by 2 bases, and 13 bases separated the two germline ends. Germline lookup yields CDR1 MNHEY and CDR2 SMNVEV (reference sequence). The CDR3 DNA reads as TGTGCCAGCAGTTTAGAAGCGGGCCCGGCCTACGAGCAGTACTTC. Protein sequence: CASSLEAGPAYEQYF.